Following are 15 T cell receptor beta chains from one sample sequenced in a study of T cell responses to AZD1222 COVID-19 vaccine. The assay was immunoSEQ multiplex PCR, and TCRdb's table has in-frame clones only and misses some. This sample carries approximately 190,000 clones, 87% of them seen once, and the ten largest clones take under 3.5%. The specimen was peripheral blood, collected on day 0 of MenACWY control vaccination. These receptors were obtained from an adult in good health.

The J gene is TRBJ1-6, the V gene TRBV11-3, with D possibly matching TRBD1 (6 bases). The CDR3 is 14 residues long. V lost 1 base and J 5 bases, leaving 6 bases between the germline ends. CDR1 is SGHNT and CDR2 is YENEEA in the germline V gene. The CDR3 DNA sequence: TGTGCCAGCAGCTTAGGACAGGATAATTCACCCCTCCACTTT. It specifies CASSLGQDNSPLHF. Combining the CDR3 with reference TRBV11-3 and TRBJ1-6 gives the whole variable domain EAGVVQSPRYKIIEKKQPVAFWCNPISGHNTLYWYLQNLGQGPELLIRYENEEAVDDSQLPKDRFSAERLKGVDSTLKIQPAELGDSAVYLCASSLGQDNSPLHFGNGTRLTVT.

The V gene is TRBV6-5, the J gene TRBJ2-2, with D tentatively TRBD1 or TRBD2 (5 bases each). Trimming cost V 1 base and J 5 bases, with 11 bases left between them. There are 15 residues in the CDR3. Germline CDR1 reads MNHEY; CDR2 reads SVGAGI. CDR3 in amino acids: CASSYLGPTTGELFF. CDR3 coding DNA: TGTGCCAGCAGTTACTTGGGACCAACGACCGGGGAGCTGTTTTTT.

The CDR3 spells CASSLGLMSSGNTIYF. DNA for the CDR3: TGTGCCAGCAGCTTGGGACTGATGAGCTCTGGAAACACCATATATTTT. This chain uses TRBV9 with TRBJ1-3; possibly TRBD1 for D (5 bases). This CDR3 is 16 amino acids long. Trimming removed 4 bases from V and 0 bases from J, with 14 bases in between. In germline, CDR1 is SGDLS, CDR2 YYNGEE.

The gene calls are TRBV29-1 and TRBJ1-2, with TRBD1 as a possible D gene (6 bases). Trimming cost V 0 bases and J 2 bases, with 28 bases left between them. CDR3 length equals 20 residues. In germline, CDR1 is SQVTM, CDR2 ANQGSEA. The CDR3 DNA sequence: TGCAGCGTTGAAGATCAGCGATCTTTACACTCAGGGGAATCAAACTATGGCTACACCTTC. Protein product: CSVEDQRSLHSGESNYGYTF. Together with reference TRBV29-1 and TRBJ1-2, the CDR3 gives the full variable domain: SAVISQKPSRDICQRGTSLTIQCQVDSQVTMMFWYRQQPGQSLTLIATANQGSEATYESGFVIDKFPISRPNLTFSTLTVSNMSPEDSSIYLCSVEDQRSLHSGESNYGYTFGSGTRLTVV.

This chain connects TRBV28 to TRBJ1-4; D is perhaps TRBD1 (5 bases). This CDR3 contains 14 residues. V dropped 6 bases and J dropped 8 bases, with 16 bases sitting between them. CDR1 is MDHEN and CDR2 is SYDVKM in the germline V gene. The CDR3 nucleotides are TGTGCCAGCAGCCTTCAGGGTCCTGGGGAAAAACTGTTTTTT. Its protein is CASSLQGPGEKLFF.

CDR3 DNA: TGTGCCAGCAGCTCGCTTACGGGACACTCGTACGAGCAGTACTTC. Translation gives CASSSLTGHSYEQYF. The chain links TRBV11-2 to TRBJ2-7; D possibly corresponds to TRBD1 (6 bases). CDR3 length: 15 amino acids. V lost 4 bases and J lost 4, with 17 bases in between. Germline V gene lookup returns CDR1 SGHAT and CDR2 FQNNGV.

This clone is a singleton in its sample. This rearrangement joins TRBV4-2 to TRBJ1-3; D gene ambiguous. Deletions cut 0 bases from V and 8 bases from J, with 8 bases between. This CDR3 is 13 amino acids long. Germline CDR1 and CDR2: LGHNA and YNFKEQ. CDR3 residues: CASSQEYRDTIYF. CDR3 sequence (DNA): TGTGCCAGCAGCCAAGAATATCGGGACACCATATATTTT.

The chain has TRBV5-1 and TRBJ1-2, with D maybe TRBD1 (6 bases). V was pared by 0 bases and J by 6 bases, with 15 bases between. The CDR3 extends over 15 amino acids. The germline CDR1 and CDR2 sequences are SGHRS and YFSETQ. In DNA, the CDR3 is TGCGCCAGCAGCTTGGGTGGGGGCCCATCACATGGCTACACCTTC. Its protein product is CASSLGGGPSHGYTF.

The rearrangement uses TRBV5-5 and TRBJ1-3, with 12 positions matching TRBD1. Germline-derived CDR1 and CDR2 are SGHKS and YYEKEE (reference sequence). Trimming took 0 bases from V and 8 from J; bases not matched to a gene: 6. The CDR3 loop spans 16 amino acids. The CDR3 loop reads CASSLVLGQGADTIYF. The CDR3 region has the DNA TGTGCCAGCAGCTTGGTCCTGGGACAGGGGGCGGACACCATATATTTT.

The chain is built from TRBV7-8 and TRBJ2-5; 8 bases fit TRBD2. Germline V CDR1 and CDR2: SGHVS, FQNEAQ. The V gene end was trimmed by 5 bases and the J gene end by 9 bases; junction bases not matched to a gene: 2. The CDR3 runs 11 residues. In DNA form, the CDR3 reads TGTGCCAGCAGCCCCGGGGGGGCCCAGTACTTC. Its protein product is CASSPGGAQYF.

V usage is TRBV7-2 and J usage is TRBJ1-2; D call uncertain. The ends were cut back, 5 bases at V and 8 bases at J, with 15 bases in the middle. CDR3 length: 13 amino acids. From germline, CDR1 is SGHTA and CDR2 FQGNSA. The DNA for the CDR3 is TGTGCCAGCAGCCCGCAGTCTGGTGGCGGCTACACCTTC. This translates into CASSPQSGGGYTF. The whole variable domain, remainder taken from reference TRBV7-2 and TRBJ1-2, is GAGVSQSPSNKVTEKGKDVELRCDPISGHTALYWYRQSLGQGLEFLIYFQGNSAPDKSGLPSDRFSAERTGGSVSTLTIQRTQQEDSAVYLCASSPQSGGGYTFGSGTRLTVV.

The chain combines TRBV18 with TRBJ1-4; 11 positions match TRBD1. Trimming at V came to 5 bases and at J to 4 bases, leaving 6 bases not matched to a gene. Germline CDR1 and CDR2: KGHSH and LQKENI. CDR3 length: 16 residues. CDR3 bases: TGTGCCAGCTCATCAGGGACAGGGGGACGTAATGAAAAACTGTTTTTT. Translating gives CASSSGTGGRNEKLFF.

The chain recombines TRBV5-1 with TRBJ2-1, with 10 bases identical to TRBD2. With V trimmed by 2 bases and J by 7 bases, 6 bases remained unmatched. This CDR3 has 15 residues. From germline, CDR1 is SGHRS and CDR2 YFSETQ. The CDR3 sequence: CASSFLAGEGNEQFF. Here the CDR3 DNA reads TGCGCCAGCAGCTTCCTAGCGGGGGAAGGGAATGAGCAGTTCTTC. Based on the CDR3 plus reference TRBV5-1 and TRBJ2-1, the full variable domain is KAGVTQTPRYLIKTRGQQVTLSCSPISGHRSVSWYQQTPGQGLQFLFEYFSETQRNKGNFPGRFSGRQFSNSRSEMNVSTLELGDSALYLCASSFLAGEGNEQFFGPGTRLTVL.

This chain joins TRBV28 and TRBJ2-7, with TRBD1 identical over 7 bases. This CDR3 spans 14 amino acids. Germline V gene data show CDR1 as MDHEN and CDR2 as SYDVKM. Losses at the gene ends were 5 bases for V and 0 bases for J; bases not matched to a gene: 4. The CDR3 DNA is TGTGCCAGCAGTCCGGGACAGACCTCCTACGAGCAGTACTTC. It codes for CASSPGQTSYEQYF.

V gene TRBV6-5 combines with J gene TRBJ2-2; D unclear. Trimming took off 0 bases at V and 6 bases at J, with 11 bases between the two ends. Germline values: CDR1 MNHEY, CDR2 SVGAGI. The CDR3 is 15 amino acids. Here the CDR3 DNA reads TGTGCCAGCAGTTACTCCAATTTTCTCCCCGGGGAGCTGTTTTTT. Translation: CASSYSNFLPGELFF.